The sequence of this T cell receptor (beta chain) was determined in a study of early T cells in non-severe SARS-CoV-2 infection. Unique molecular identifiers were added to individual cDNA molecules. MiXCR was run by TCRdb on the 5' RACE reads, yielding one entry per CDR3 protein. In the table there are about 20,000 distinct CDR3 sequences, about 4% of which are singletons. Many counts were recorded for this clonotype. Germline assignment: CDR1 LGHNA and CDR2 YNFKEQ. The CDR3 loop spans 16 amino acids. V lost 0 bases and J 0 bases, leaving 12 bases between the germline ends. The chain recombines TRBV4-2 with TRBJ2-7; D possibly uses TRBD1 or TRBD2 (6 bases each). This clonotype was sampled from an adult who was a healthcare worker with PCR-confirmed SARS-CoV-2 infection or an uninfected control (not recorded which). The sample consisted of whole blood. The CDR3 protein is CASSQEGGGFSYEQYF. DNA for the CDR3: TGTGCCAGCAGCCAAGAGGGGGGCGGGTTCTCCTACGAGCAGTACTTC.